Here is one T cell receptor (beta chain) with its context. What it recognizes is unknown. The data derive from a study of T cell responses to AZD1222 COVID-19 vaccine. Germline-derived CDR1 and CDR2 are SGHTA and FQGNSA. The ends were cut back, 1 base at V and 5 bases at J, with 11 bases in the middle. This CDR3 is 14 amino acids long. Sequencing was performed with immunoSEQ multiplex PCR; in TCRdb, only in-frame clones are kept and a portion is missing. The table shows 100,000 to 120,000 clones, with nearly 90% occurring only once. Second doses were pooled across both intervals (about 4 or about 12 weeks). Whole-study results and caveats: A rise in Spike-specific TCR breadth and depth followed two AZD1222 doses. Nearly half of the spike-specific TCRs reportedly recognize variant regions that carry no mutations.

The sequence derives from an adult who received the AZD1222 COVID-19 vaccine. The rearrangement links TRBV7-2 to TRBJ2-5; D might be TRBD1 or TRBD2, each matching 5 bases. This material consisted of peripheral blood, taken 28 days after the second AZD1222 dose. Here the CDR3 DNA reads TGTGCCAGCAGCTTAGGGCTAGCAGGGGAGACCCAGTACTTC. This gives the protein CASSLGLAGETQYF.